This T cell receptor (beta chain) was sequenced during a study of a mutant IDH1 vaccine in newly diagnosed glioma. Study-level information: Radiotherapy alone preceded vaccination by 4-6 weeks; alternatively, vaccination started with temozolomide cycles. Standard pretreatment was either radiotherapy, temozolomide, or, for most, radiochemotherapy with temozolomide.

Time point noted: week 35, safety follow-up. Doses comprised 300 ug of mutant IDH1 20-mer peptide each, plus topical imiquimod. This clone has just a few counts. The antigen remains unidentified. Here immunoSEQ multiplex PCR was the method, and the copy in TCRdb shows in-frame clones only, minus some. The sample has approximately 50,000 clones; around 85% are singletons. V shed 0 bases and J shed 0 bases, with 9 bases lying between them. CDR3 size: 16 residues. CDR1 and CDR2 (germline): MRHNA, SNTAGT. The source of this sequence is a man in his forties with glioma. This chain joins TRBV6-4 and TRBJ2-1, with D uncertain. The sample was PBMCs, taken from a glioma patient whose treatment included an IDH1 peptide vaccine. CDR3 region: CASSDSETSSYNEQFF. The CDR3 DNA reads as TGTGCCAGCAGTGACTCTGAGACAAGCTCCTACAATGAGCAGTTCTTC.